This TCR beta chain was sequenced during a study of shared clonotypes between healthy human individuals. About the research overall: For every donor, three CD4 naive, three CD4 memory, two CD8 naive and one CD8 memory plates were used.

The authors divided CD4+ cells into CD45RA+ naive and CD45RA-negative memory subsets. Per germline, CDR1 MDHEN and CDR2 SYDVKM. The CDR3 has 11 residues. V was cut by 3 bases and J by 6 bases, with 5 bases left in between. On this clone: Its target is unknown. This same CDR3 is encoded by further DNA sequences in the sample.

Notes on the study in general: Shared clonotypes across all four donors exceeded non-shared ones in generation probability. Memory subsets had estimated richness that was generally smaller than that of naive subsets.

Only in-frame clones appear in the TCRdb table, and some are missing; sequencing was by immunoSEQ multiplex PCR. The sample contains about 990,000 clones, about 80% of which appear only once. The clonotype was recovered from a man aged 18 to 30 in good health. Some clones in this sample may be carry-over from other donors' samples. The chain couples TRBV28 to TRBJ1-1; no firm D call. Sequenced material: memory CD4+ T cells from PBMCs. Subset given: CD45RA-negative fraction. CDR3 protein: CASSFEAEAFF. CDR3 DNA sequence: TGTGCCAGCAGTTTTGAAGCTGAAGCTTTCTTT.